The sequence of this T cell receptor beta chain was determined in a study of siplizumab effects on memory and regulatory T cells. Study findings and constraints: A small minority of alloreactive clones were mapped to unstimulated subsets. The study found naive T cells seemingly more diverse than memory cells and seemingly major alloresponse contributors. Confirmation that proliferating Tregs from siplizumab cultures had suppressive function was not obtained.

Profiled with immunoSEQ multiplex PCR; TCRdb holds only in-frame clones, not every one. Among approximately 84,000 clones listed, about 95% were seen once. This clone was seen only once. Its matching antigen is unknown. J was trimmed by 4 bases and V by 3 bases; bases with no gene match: 5. The CDR3 sequence is 17 residues long. The germline gives CDR1 LGHNT, CDR2 FRNRAP. Material: CD8+ T cells sorted from blood. This sequence joins TRBV12-5 and TRBJ2-1; TRBD2 matches 14 bases. The sequence came from a human donor in good health. The CDR3 region has the DNA TGTGCTAGTGGTTTCCCCGGGACTAGCGGGGGATACAATGAGCAGTTCTTC. Translating it yields CASGFPGTSGGYNEQFF.